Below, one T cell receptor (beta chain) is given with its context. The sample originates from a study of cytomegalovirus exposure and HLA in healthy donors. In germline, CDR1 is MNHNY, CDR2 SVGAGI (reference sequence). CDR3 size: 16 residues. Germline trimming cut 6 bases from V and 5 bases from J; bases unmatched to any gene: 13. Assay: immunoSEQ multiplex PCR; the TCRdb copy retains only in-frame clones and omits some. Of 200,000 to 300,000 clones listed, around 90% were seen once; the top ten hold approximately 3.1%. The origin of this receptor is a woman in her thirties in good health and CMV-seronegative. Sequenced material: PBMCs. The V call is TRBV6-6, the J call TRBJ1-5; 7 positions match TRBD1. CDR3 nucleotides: TGTGCCAGCAGACAGATTAGACAGGGCCGGGATCAGCCCCAGCATTTT. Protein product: CASRQIRQGRDQPQHF.